This entry lists 8 T cell receptor beta chains sequenced from one sample in a study of cytomegalovirus exposure and HLA in healthy donors. The repertoire was sequenced with immunoSEQ multiplex PCR; TCRdb's copy has only in-frame clones and lacks some. The top ten clones hold more than 1.1% of a sample with some 190,000 clones, 86% of them seen once. Sequencing used PBMCs. These receptors all come from a woman between 18 and 30 years old in good health and CMV-seronegative.

The V and J genes are TRBV7-9 and TRBJ2-7; possibly TRBD1 for D (5 bases). The CDR3 is 16 residues long. CDR1 SEHNR and CDR2 FQNEAQ come from the germline V gene (reference sequence). V dropped 4 bases and J dropped 0 bases, with 16 bases sitting between them. The CDR3 region has the DNA TGTGCCAGCAGCTCAAGAGAGTGGGGCCACTCCTACGAGCAGTACTTC. Amino acids: CASSSREWGHSYEQYF.

In its sample, this clone was seen a few times. The V and J genes are TRBV5-4 and TRBJ1-2; a possible D gene is TRBD1 (5 bases). The CDR3 covers 17 residues. Germline CDR1 SGHNT, CDR2 YYREEE (reference sequence). The ends were cut back, 0 bases at V and 5 bases at J, with 20 bases in the middle. The CDR3 reads CASSLGVVGASIYGYTF. CDR3 nucleotides: TGTGCCAGCAGCTTGGGGGTTGTTGGGGCGTCAATATATGGCTACACCTTC.

The V call is TRBV7-8, the J call TRBJ1-1; D remains ambiguous. The germline V and J ends were trimmed by 6 bases and 3 bases, with 14 bases remaining between them. This CDR3 region has 14 residues. Per germline, CDR1 SGHVS and CDR2 FQNEAQ. The DNA for the CDR3 is TGTGCCAGCAGTCCAATATCCGTAGACACTGAAGCTTTCTTT. Amino acid sequence: CASSPISVDTEAFF.

The V gene is TRBV4-1, the J gene TRBJ1-5; unclear D gene. The CDR3 runs 13 residues. Trimming removed 0 bases from V and 6 bases from J, with 6 bases in between. Looked up from germline, CDR1 is MGHRA and CDR2 is YSYEKL. CDR3 region: CASSQEGSQPQHF. The CDR3, as DNA: TGCGCCAGCAGCCAAGAGGGCAGTCAGCCCCAGCATTTT.

The chain joins TRBV18 to TRBJ1-3; no clear D gene. V lost 1 base and J 1 base, leaving 14 bases between the germline ends. Germline V gene lookup returns CDR1 KGHSH and CDR2 LQKENI. The CDR3 has 17 amino acids. The CDR3 region has the DNA TGTGCCAGCTCACCACGAACACAGCTTATTTCTGGAAACACCATATATTTT. This translates into CASSPRTQLISGNTIYF.

This clone was counted once. V and J are TRBV28 and TRBJ1-3, with D uncertain. Per the germline V gene, CDR1 is MDHEN and CDR2 is SYDVKM. The CDR3 length is 14 residues. Trimming removed 6 bases at V and 4 bases at J, with 13 bases between. The CDR3 loop is CASSPPVYGNTIYF. CDR3 in DNA: TGTGCCAGCAGCCCCCCGGTTTACGGAAACACCATATATTTT.

The chain has TRBV6-5 and TRBJ2-7; 8 bases map to TRBD1. V gave up 2 bases and J gave up 3 bases; unmatched junction bases: 3. Per the germline V gene, CDR1 is MNHEY and CDR2 is SVGAGI. This CDR3 has 14 residues. The CDR3 sequence is CASSYQGADYEQYF. The CDR3 bases are TGTGCCAGCAGTTACCAGGGGGCAGACTACGAGCAGTACTTC.

This chain uses TRBV7-8 with TRBJ1-1; D might be TRBD1 (6 bases). Per germline, CDR1 SGHVS and CDR2 FQNEAQ. V was cut by 5 bases and J by 2 bases, with 21 bases left in between. The CDR3 is made up of 17 amino acids. The CDR3 reads CASSPSRWAGVNTEAFF. The CDR3 DNA reads as TGTGCCAGCAGCCCCTCCCGGTGGGCAGGGGTAAACACTGAAGCTTTCTTT.